The present TCR beta chain was sequenced within a study of cytomegalovirus exposure and HLA in healthy donors. In the PCR, 60 Vbeta and 13 Jbeta primers were used. Repertoires were generated with immunoSEQ multiplex PCR, while TCRdb's copy carries only in-frame clones and drops some. The sample consists of under 250,000 clones, roughly 82% of them appearing once. The donors, nominally healthy at sampling, likely had unrecorded immune exposures. The sequencing sample was made of PBMCs. The sequence came from a man aged 35 to 55 in good health and CMV-seropositive.

As DNA, the CDR3 is TGTGCCAGCAGTGGGTGGGAGGCAGGGATGGATGAGCAGTTCTTC. This encodes CASSGWEAGMDEQFF. The V call is TRBV2, the J call TRBJ2-1; possible D gene TRBD2, 6 bases. V was cut by 4 bases and J by 8 bases, with 18 bases left in between. The germline V gene has CDR1 SNHLY and CDR2 FYNNEI. The CDR3 has 15 residues. Using reference TRBV2 and TRBJ2-1 for the parts outside the CDR3, the full variable domain is EPEVTQTPSHQVTQMGQEVILRCVPISNHLYFYWYRQILGQKVEFLVSFYNNEISEKSEIFDDQFSVERPDGSNFTLKIRSTKLEDSAMYFCASSGWEAGMDEQFFGPGTRLTVL.